This entry describes one T cell receptor beta chain. No antigen is known for it. The entry originates in a study of cytomegalovirus exposure and HLA in healthy donors. Primers: 60 Vbeta forward and 13 Jbeta reverse. Libraries were prepared by immunoSEQ multiplex PCR; TCRdb keeps only in-frame clonotypes and omits some of them. Among about 120,000 clones listed, 70% to 80% were seen once. V was pared by 4 bases and J by 6 bases, with 10 bases of the junction left unmatched. Germline assignment: CDR1 SGHRS and CDR2 YFSETQ. This CDR3 comprises 18 residues. Study-wide results and limits: Earlier analysis found most TCR beta V segments productive about 87% or about 30% of the time. For TCR beta chains, V- and J-gene trimming was later linked to a missense DCLRE1C variant.

This clonotype was obtained from a human donor in good health. The chain uses TRBV5-1 and TRBJ2-2; 15 bases line up with TRBD2. The sample taken for sequencing was PBMCs. The chain's CDR3 is CASSRGGLAGGPAGELFF. The CDR3 DNA follows: TGCGCCAGCAGCAGGGGCGGACTAGCGGGGGGGCCGGCCGGGGAGCTGTTTTTT.